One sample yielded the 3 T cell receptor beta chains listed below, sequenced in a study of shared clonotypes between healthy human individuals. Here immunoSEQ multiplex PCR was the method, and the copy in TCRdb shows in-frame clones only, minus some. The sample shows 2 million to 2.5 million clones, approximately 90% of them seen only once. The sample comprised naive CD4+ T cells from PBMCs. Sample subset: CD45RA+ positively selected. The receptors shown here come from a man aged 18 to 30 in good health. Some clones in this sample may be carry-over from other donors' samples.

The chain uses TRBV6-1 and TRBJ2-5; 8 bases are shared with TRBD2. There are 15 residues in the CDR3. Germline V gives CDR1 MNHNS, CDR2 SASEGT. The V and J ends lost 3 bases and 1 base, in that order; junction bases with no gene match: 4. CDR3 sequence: CASSDIRGGQETQYF. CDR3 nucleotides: TGTGCCAGCAGTGATATCCGGGGGGGCCAAGAGACCCAGTACTTC.

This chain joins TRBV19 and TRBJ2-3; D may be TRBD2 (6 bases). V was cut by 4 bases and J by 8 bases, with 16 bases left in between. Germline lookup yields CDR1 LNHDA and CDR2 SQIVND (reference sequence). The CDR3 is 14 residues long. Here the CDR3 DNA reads TGTGCCAGTAGTACAGTTAGCGGAGGGAGTACGCAGTATTTT. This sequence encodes CASSTVSGGSTQYF.

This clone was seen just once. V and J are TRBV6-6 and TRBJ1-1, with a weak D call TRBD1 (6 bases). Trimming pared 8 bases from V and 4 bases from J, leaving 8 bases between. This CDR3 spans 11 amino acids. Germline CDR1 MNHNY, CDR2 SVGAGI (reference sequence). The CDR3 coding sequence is TGTGCCAGCTCCAGGGGCACTGAAGCTTTCTTT. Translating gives CASSRGTEAFF.